Presented here are 22 T cell receptor beta chains from one specimen sequenced in a study of T-cell reconstitution after alpha-beta-depleted transplantation in children. Unique molecular identifiers were built into the TCRbeta library. One entry per CDR3 protein results from TCRdb running MiXCR on the PCR reads. Here the sample spans just over 950,000 distinct CDR3 sequences, around 30% being singletons. Sample: PBMCs, mostly from graft donor cells, taken 360 days after TCRalphabeta/CD19-depleted stem cell transplant. All receptors derive from a boy younger than two who had a stem cell transplant for SCID, so the T cells may come from the graft donor.

This clonotype occurred a few times. The J gene is TRBJ1-1, the V gene TRBV5-6, with D perhaps TRBD1 (5 bases). This CDR3 has 15 residues. The ends were cut back, 0 bases at V and 4 bases at J, with 13 bases in the middle. Germline V lookup: CDR1 SGHDT, CDR2 YYEEEE. This CDR3 is CASSLGAGMGTEAFF. CDR3 nucleotide sequence: TGTGCCAGCAGCTTGGGGGCAGGGATGGGCACTGAAGCTTTCTTT. The whole variable domain, filled in from reference TRBV5-6 and TRBJ1-1, reads DAGVTQSPTHLIKTRGQQVTLRCSPKSGHDTVSWYQQALGQGPQFIFQYYEEEERQRGNFPDRFSGHQFPNYSSELNVNALLLGDSALYLCASSLGAGMGTEAFFGQGTRLTVV.

This clonotype appeared a few times. The chain links TRBV20-1 to TRBJ2-5; possible D gene TRBD1, 6 bases. V lost 0 bases to trimming and J lost 6 bases, with 20 bases between them. The CDR3 loop spans 16 amino acids. Germline-derived CDR1 and CDR2 are DFQATT and SNEGSKA (reference sequence). The CDR3 coding sequence is TGCAGTGCTAGAGATCACGTGGTAGGGGGTGAGAAGACCCAGTACTTC. Translation gives CSARDHVVGGEKTQYF.

This chain connects TRBV7-3 to TRBJ2-1; 7 bases fit TRBD2. Looked up from germline, CDR1 is SGHTA and CDR2 is FQGTGA. There are 13 residues in the CDR3. V lost 6 bases to trimming and J lost 10 bases; unmatched junction nucleotides: 9. CDR3 amino acids: CASRKSGRGEQFF. In nucleotides, the CDR3 is TGTGCCAGCAGAAAATCGGGGCGGGGGGAGCAGTTCTTC.

The chain combines TRBV20-1 with TRBJ1-1; D remains ambiguous. V was clipped by 6 bases and J by 1 base, with 12 bases between them. This CDR3 has 13 amino acids. In germline, CDR1 is DFQATT, CDR2 SNEGSKA (reference sequence). The CDR3 DNA is TGCAGTGCCCCTTTTGACGGGAACACTGAAGCTTTCTTT. As protein: CSAPFDGNTEAFF.

The chain employs TRBV6-5 and TRBJ2-6; no clear D gene. Germline V gene data show CDR1 as MNHEY and CDR2 as SVGAGI. The CDR3 contains 15 residues. The V and J ends lost 2 bases and 0 bases respectively, with 5 bases between them. CDR3 sequence reads: CASSYGLSGANVLTF. The CDR3 DNA reads TGTGCCAGCAGTTACGGCCTCTCTGGGGCCAACGTCCTGACTTTC.

This clonotype occurred a few times. CDR3 nucleotides: TGTGCCAGCAAAGGTGACGGGGGGGCCATTAGGTCAGATACGCAGTATTTT. Translation: CASKGDGGAIRSDTQYF. The genes are TRBV6-2 or TRBV6-3 and TRBJ2-3; 8 positions match TRBD2. This CDR3 has 17 residues. Per the germline V gene, CDR1 is MNHEY and CDR2 is SVGEGT. V was clipped by 7 bases and J by 4 bases; unmatched bases: 16.

This clonotype showed up just a few times. The chain recombines TRBV20-1 with TRBJ2-3, with TRBD2 matching over 9 bases. Germline CDR1 reads DFQATT; CDR2 reads SNEGSKA (reference sequence). The CDR3 spans 16 residues. V was clipped by 8 bases and J by 11 bases; unmatched bases: 23. The CDR3 sequence is CSPLSLSGGPAGRQYF. The DNA for the CDR3 is TGCAGTCCGCTAAGTCTCAGCGGGGGGCCCGCGGGGAGGCAGTATTTT.

The rearrangement joins TRBV5-4 to TRBJ1-2, with D unresolved. Germline assignment: CDR1 SGHNT and CDR2 YYREEE (reference sequence). V was pared by 1 base and J by 3 bases, with 7 bases between. The CDR3 spans 13 residues. The CDR3 bases are TGTGCCAGCAGCTTGCGGGCAGACTATGGCTACACCTTC. The encoded protein is CASSLRADYGYTF.

Remarks on this clonotype: One junction end disagrees with the germline gene, perhaps due to a read error. The V and J genes are TRBV12-3 or TRBV12-4 and TRBJ1-2, with TRBD1 matching 7 bases. This CDR3 is built from 11 residues. CDR3 residues: CASSSRDSPFF. The CDR3, as DNA: TGTGCCAGCAGTTCCCGGGACAGCCCCTTCTTC.

The gene calls are TRBV9 and TRBJ2-3; a weak D match, TRBD2 (5 bases). There are 12 residues in the CDR3. Germline-derived CDR1 and CDR2 are SGDLS and YYNGEE. Trimming left V 6 bases short and J 2 bases short, with 7 bases between. The CDR3 loop is CASNLATDTQYF. The CDR3 bases are TGTGCCAGCAACCTAGCCACAGATACGCAGTATTTT.

This chain links TRBV6-2 or TRBV6-3 with TRBJ2-5; D uncertain. V lost 0 bases and J 2 bases, leaving 13 bases between the germline ends. The CDR3 sequence is 16 residues long. Per the germline V gene, CDR1 is MNHEY and CDR2 is SVGEGT. As DNA, the CDR3 is TGTGCCAGCAGTTACTCGACTGGTGGTGGGCAAGAGACCCAGTACTTC. The encoded protein is CASSYSTGGGQETQYF.

V gene TRBV20-1 combines with J gene TRBJ2-1, with a possible D match to TRBD1 (5 bases). The CDR3 is 17 amino acids. V lost 5 bases and J 0 bases, leaving 20 bases between the germline ends. Looked up from germline, CDR1 is DFQATT and CDR2 is SNEGSKA (reference sequence). The CDR3, as DNA: TGCAGTGCTCCAACGGTTTCAGGGTTATCCTCCTACAATGAGCAGTTCTTC. It codes for CSAPTVSGLSSYNEQFF.

The CDR3 region has the DNA TGCGCCAGCAGCTGGGTCTACTGGGGAGCGGAGCAGTACTTC. It encodes CASSWVYWGAEQYF. The chain combines TRBV5-1 with TRBJ2-7; possible D gene TRBD2, 5 bases. V was trimmed by 3 bases and J by 7 bases, leaving 17 bases between them. This CDR3 region has 14 residues. Germline CDR1 is SGHRS and CDR2 is YFSETQ.

This chain uses TRBV14 with TRBJ2-3; 7 nucleotides agree with TRBD2. The junction had 3 bases not matched to a gene; V was cut back by 1 base and J by 2 bases. The CDR3 is 15 residues long. Germline V gene lookup returns CDR1 SGHDN and CDR2 FVKESK. The CDR3, as DNA: TGTGCCAGCAGCCAAGGAGCGGGGTACACAGATACGCAGTATTTT. The encoded protein is CASSQGAGYTDTQYF.

There are many counts of this clonotype. The CDR3 sequence: CASSLQGLGEDTQYF. The CDR3 DNA reads TGTGCCAGCAGCCTGCAGGGGTTGGGGGAAGATACGCAGTATTTT. J is TRBJ2-3 and V is TRBV5-6, with a possible D match to TRBD1 (6 bases). The germline CDR1 and CDR2 sequences are SGHDT and YYEEEE. The CDR3 spans 15 residues. V gave up 4 bases and J gave up 5 bases, with 17 bases separating them. The variable domain in full, with the rest retrieved from reference TRBV5-6 and TRBJ2-3, is DAGVTQSPTHLIKTRGQQVTLRCSPKSGHDTVSWYQQALGQGPQFIFQYYEEEERQRGNFPDRFSGHQFPNYSSELNVNALLLGDSALYLCASSLQGLGEDTQYFGPGTRLTVL.

The chain joins TRBV6-5 to TRBJ1-5; 9 bases map to TRBD1. This CDR3 comprises 17 residues. V was pared by 2 bases and J by 4 bases, with 9 bases of the junction left unmatched. CDR1 is MNHEY, CDR2 SVGAGI, per germline. The CDR3 DNA reads TGTGCCAGCAGTTACAGCCTCGGACAGGGGAGGAATCAGCCCCAGCATTTT. This sequence encodes CASSYSLGQGRNQPQHF.

This clonotype appeared a few times. The chain couples TRBV6-1 to TRBJ2-7; TRBD2 aligns across 7 bases. With V trimmed by 5 bases and J by 3 bases, 7 bases remained unmatched. Looked up from germline, CDR1 is MNHNS and CDR2 is SASEGT. This CDR3 has 14 residues. The CDR3: CASSRTGLDYEQYF. CDR3 DNA: TGTGCCAGCAGTCGTACCGGACTAGACTACGAGCAGTACTTC.

This clonotype was counted between two and nine times. The rearrangement joins TRBV21-1 to TRBJ1-1; the tabulated D call, TRBD1, remains unverified against the DNA. TRBV21-1 is termed a pseudogene. This CDR3 is built from 17 residues. CDR3 in DNA: TGTGCCAGCAGCATCCCGAGGGGAGGGTGCATGAACACTGAAGCTTTCTTT. Protein: CASSIPRGGCMNTEAFF.

The V gene is TRBV24-1, the J gene TRBJ2-3, with D perhaps TRBD1 (9 bases). CDR1 KGHDR and CDR2 SFDVKD come from the germline V gene. This CDR3 is built from 16 residues. V dropped 12 bases and J dropped 2 bases, with 23 bases sitting between them. CDR3 residues: CAAQSGGQGPTDTQYF. In DNA, the CDR3 is TGTGCCGCCCAAAGCGGGGGACAGGGTCCCACAGATACGCAGTATTTT.

This clonotype was observed a handful of times. The junction differs from germline at one of its ends, possibly a read error. This chain connects TRBV2 to TRBJ2-1, with D perhaps matching TRBD2 (6 bases). In germline, CDR1 is SNHLY, CDR2 FYNNEI. The CDR3 is made up of 14 amino acids. In DNA, the CDR3 is TGTGCCAGCAGTGCCGGGACTCCCGAACTGAGTATGTCCTTC. Residues: CASSAGTPELSMSF.

V and J are TRBV25-1 and TRBJ1-5, with 8 bases matching TRBD1. This CDR3 comprises 17 residues. Germline assignment: CDR1 MGHDK and CDR2 SYGVNS. Trimming at V came to 6 bases and at J to 1 base, leaving 11 bases not matched to a gene. CDR3 sequence reads: CASSSGAGGSSNQPQHF. The CDR3 DNA is TGTGCCAGCAGCTCCGGGGCAGGGGGCTCCAGCAATCAGCCCCAGCATTTT.

This sequence joins TRBV4-2 and TRBJ1-2; D is perhaps TRBD1 (6 bases). Trimming took 6 bases from V and 5 from J, leaving 34 bases between them. Germline values: CDR1 LGHNA, CDR2 YNFKEQ. The CDR3 has 20 residues. The CDR3 nucleotides read TGTGCCAGCAGTCAGACCGGACAGACACCAACGAAGGGAGTCCGGTATGGCTACACCTTC. As protein: CASSQTGQTPTKGVRYGYTF.